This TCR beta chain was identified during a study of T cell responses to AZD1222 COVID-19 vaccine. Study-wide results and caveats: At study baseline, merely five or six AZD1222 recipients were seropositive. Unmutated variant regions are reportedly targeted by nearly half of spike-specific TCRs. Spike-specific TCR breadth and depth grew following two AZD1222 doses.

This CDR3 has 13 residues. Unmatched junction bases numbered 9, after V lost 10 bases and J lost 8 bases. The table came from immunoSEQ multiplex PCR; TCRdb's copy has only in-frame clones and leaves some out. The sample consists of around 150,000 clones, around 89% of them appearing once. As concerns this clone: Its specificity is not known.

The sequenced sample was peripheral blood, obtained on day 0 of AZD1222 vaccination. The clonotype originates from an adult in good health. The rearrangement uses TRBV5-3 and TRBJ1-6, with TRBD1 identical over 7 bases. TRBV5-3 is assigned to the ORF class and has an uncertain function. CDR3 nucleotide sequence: TGTGCCTGGGGGGGACAGAGACATTCACCCCTCCACTTT. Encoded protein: CAWGGQRHSPLHF.